These 32 T cell receptor beta chains originate from one sample sequenced in a study of shared clonotypes between healthy human individuals. CD45RO negativity and positive selection for CCR7 defined naive CD8 cells, a population that excluded terminally differentiated effector memory CD45RA+ cells. Generated by immunoSEQ multiplex PCR, the TCRdb table keeps only in-frame clones and is missing some. The table includes over 2,000,000 clones, around 95% detected once. The sequencing sample was made of naive CD8+ T cells from PBMCs. All receptors derive from a man in his late teens or twenties in good health. Some clones in this sample may be carry-over from other donors' samples.

This clone was counted once. One end of the junction fails to match germline, which may point to a read error. In the same sample, other DNA sequences code for this CDR3. This sequence joins TRBV30 and TRBJ2-3; D not certain. CDR3 length: 14 residues. The germline gives CDR1 GTSNPN, CDR2 SVGIG (reference sequence). The CDR3 DNA sequence: TGCGCCTGGAGTTTGTGGTCTAGCACAGATACGCAGTATTTT. Translated: CAWSLWSSTDTQYF.

The J gene is TRBJ2-7, the V gene TRBV19, with D possibly called TRBD1 or TRBD2 (5 bases each). Trimming removed 4 bases at V and 3 bases at J, with 13 bases between. Germline CDR1 is LNHDA and CDR2 is SQIVND (reference sequence). The CDR3 length is 14 residues. As DNA, the CDR3 is TGTGCCAGTAGTAGGGGGAACCCTGGCTACGAGCAGTACTTC. Translating it yields CASSRGNPGYEQYF.

The chain combines TRBV5-8 with TRBJ2-7, with 10 nucleotides matching TRBD1. V dropped 4 bases and J dropped 7; count of bases not matched to a gene: 11. Germline V gene sequence: CDR1 SGHTS, CDR2 YDEGEE. CDR3 length: 15 residues. As DNA, the CDR3 is TGTGCCAGCAGCCGCGAGCGACAGGGGGCGTTTGAGCAGTACTTC. The encoded protein is CASSRERQGAFEQYF. Based on the CDR3 plus reference TRBV5-8 and TRBJ2-7, the full variable domain is EAGVTQSPTHLIKTRGQQATLRCSPISGHTSVYWYQQALGLGLQFLLWYDEGEERNRGNFPPRFSGRQFPNYSSELNVNALELEDSALYLCASSRERQGAFEQYFGPGTRLTVT.

The chain is built from TRBV28 and TRBJ2-1; 8 bases are a match to TRBD2. In germline, CDR1 is MDHEN, CDR2 SYDVKM. This CDR3 is built from 16 residues. J gave up 2 bases and V 6 bases, and 9 bases lay outside the gene matches. CDR3: CASSSEFGRAYNEQFF. In nucleotides, the CDR3 is TGTGCCAGCAGCTCGGAGTTCGGGAGGGCCTACAATGAGCAGTTCTTC.

Points on this clone: Other DNA sequences in the sample encode the same CDR3. The chain joins TRBV19 to TRBJ2-5, with TRBD1 identical over 10 bases. The CDR3 spans 14 residues. Germline CDR1 is LNHDA and CDR2 is SQIVND (reference sequence). V shed 6 bases and J 5 bases; nucleotides not matched to a gene: 6. Here the CDR3 reads CASSPRDRGETQYF. In DNA, the CDR3 is TGTGCCAGTAGCCCCCGGGACAGGGGTGAGACCCAGTACTTC.

The chain combines TRBV11-2 with TRBJ2-3; the D gene is possibly TRBD2 (6 bases). The CDR3 runs to 14 residues. The germline V gene encodes CDR1 SGHAT and CDR2 FQNNGV. Trimming stripped 3 bases from V and 7 bases from J, with 14 bases between. In DNA form, the CDR3 reads TGTGCCAGCAGCTTTTCCGGGAGTAGGTATACGCAGTATTTT. As protein: CASSFSGSRYTQYF.

This clone was recorded only once. The chain links TRBV10-3 to TRBJ2-1; no clear D gene. The CDR3 length is 15 residues. The V and J ends lost 1 base and 0 bases respectively, with 7 bases between them. Germline V gene sequence: CDR1 ENHRY, CDR2 SYGVKD. The CDR3 spells CAISEFGGSYNEQFF. DNA for the CDR3: TGTGCCATCAGTGAGTTCGGCGGCTCCTACAATGAGCAGTTCTTC.

In this sample, this clone turned up once. The rearrangement joins TRBV29-1 to TRBJ2-5, with 7 positions matching TRBD1. Germline V gene sequence: CDR1 SQVTM, CDR2 ANQGSEA. The CDR3 has 14 residues. J gave up 1 base and V 5 bases, and 7 bases lay outside the gene matches. In nucleotides, the CDR3 is TGCAGCGTTAGGAGGACAGGCCCCCAAGAGACCCAGTACTTC. Translating gives CSVRRTGPQETQYF. The full variable domain, rest sourced from reference TRBV29-1 and TRBJ2-5, is SAVISQKPSRDICQRGTSLTIQCQVDSQVTMMFWYRQQPGQSLTLIATANQGSEATYESGFVIDKFPISRPNLTFSTLTVSNMSPEDSSIYLCSVRRTGPQETQYFGPGTRLLVL.

The genes are TRBV27 and TRBJ2-1; 8 bases line up with TRBD2. In germline, CDR1 is MNHEY, CDR2 SMNVEV (reference sequence). The trim removed 7 bases at V and 3 bases at J, leaving 5 bases unmatched. The CDR3 consists of 14 residues. The CDR3 DNA reads as TGTGCCAGCAAGAGAAGCGGGGGCTACAATGAGCAGTTCTTC. It is translated as CASKRSGGYNEQFF.

This sequence joins TRBV19 and TRBJ1-2; D ambiguous. V lost 5 bases and J lost 4, with 11 bases in between. The CDR3 covers 13 residues. Germline assignment: CDR1 LNHDA and CDR2 SQIVND (reference sequence). CDR3 amino acids: CASSPGSFYGYTF. CDR3 DNA: TGTGCCAGTAGTCCGGGCAGTTTCTATGGCTACACCTTC.

The CDR3 protein is CATSRDVADPNYGYTF. The CDR3 coding sequence is TGTGCCACCAGCAGAGATGTGGCGGACCCTAACTATGGCTACACCTTC. J is TRBJ1-2 and V is TRBV15, with D unclear. The CDR3 sequence is 16 residues long. Trimming took off 0 bases at V and 0 bases at J, with 11 bases between the two ends. In germline, CDR1 is LNHNV, CDR2 YYDKDF (reference sequence).

The chain combines TRBV5-4 with TRBJ2-3; D possibly matches TRBD1 or TRBD2 (5 bases each). Germline V gene sequence: CDR1 SGHNT, CDR2 YYREEE (reference sequence). CDR3 size: 15 residues. The V and J ends lost 4 bases and 3 bases respectively, with 15 bases between them. The chain's CDR3 is CASSPVGVQTDTQYF. The CDR3 region has the DNA TGTGCCAGCAGCCCCGTGGGGGTACAGACAGATACGCAGTATTTT.

This clone turned up a few times. The V and J genes are TRBV5-1 and TRBJ1-5; tentatively, D is TRBD1 (5 bases). The CDR3 length is 15 residues. The V gene's germline CDR1 is SGHRS and CDR2 YFSETQ. V was trimmed by 3 bases and J by 4 bases, leaving 14 bases between them. CDR3 region: CASSSDGALNQPQHF. DNA of the CDR3: TGCGCCAGCAGCTCCGACGGGGCCTTAAATCAGCCCCAGCATTTT.

J is TRBJ2-1 and V is TRBV7-9; TRBD2 might be the D (6 bases). V was shortened by 0 bases and J by 2 bases, with 11 bases between the two germline ends. Germline V gives CDR1 SEHNR, CDR2 FQNEAQ (reference sequence). The CDR3 spans 16 residues. The CDR3 nucleotides are TGTGCCAGCAGCTTAGCGTCGGGGAGGCCCTACAATGAGCAGTTCTTC. This sequence encodes CASSLASGRPYNEQFF. Together with reference TRBV7-9 and TRBJ2-1, the CDR3 gives the full variable domain: DTGVSQNPRHKITKRGQNVTFRCDPISEHNRLYWYRQTLGQGPEFLTYFQNEAQLEKSRLLSDRFSAERPKGSFSTLEIQRTEQGDSAMYLCASSLASGRPYNEQFFGPGTRLTVL.

The rearrangement uses TRBV18 and TRBJ1-1, with D tentatively TRBD1 (5 bases). The CDR3 consists of 14 residues. The V and J ends lost 2 bases and 8 bases respectively, with 15 bases between them. Germline V gene lookup returns CDR1 KGHSH and CDR2 LQKENI. CDR3 in DNA: TGTGCCAGCTCACCAGCGAGGGGCGCGGTAGAAGCTTTCTTT. As protein: CASSPARGAVEAFF.

Of note for this clone: The same CDR3 arises from other DNA sequences in this sample as well. The rearrangement links TRBV20-1 to TRBJ1-1, with D unclear. Trimming removed 3 bases from V and 5 bases from J, with 1 base in between. CDR1 and CDR2 from the germline V gene are DFQATT and SNEGSKA (reference sequence). This CDR3 has 9 amino acids. DNA of the CDR3: TGCAGTGCTAGGACTGAAGCTTTCTTT. Translation: CSARTEAFF.

The rearrangement joins TRBV10-3 to TRBJ2-3, with 9 bases matching TRBD2. CDR3 length: 17 amino acids. Germline assignment: CDR1 ENHRY and CDR2 SYGVKD. V lost 4 bases to trimming and J lost 3 bases; unmatched junction nucleotides: 11. The CDR3: CAISGPSLAGVTDTQYF. As DNA, the CDR3 is TGTGCCATCAGTGGCCCCTCGTTAGCGGGAGTTACAGATACGCAGTATTTT.

This chain joins TRBV6-1 and TRBJ2-5; TRBD1 might be the D (5 bases). Trimming pared 5 bases from V and 5 bases from J, leaving 12 bases between. The germline CDR1 and CDR2 sequences are MNHNS and SASEGT. This CDR3 is 13 amino acids long. CDR3 region: CASSNRYLETQYF. CDR3 sequence (DNA): TGTGCCAGCAGTAACAGGTATCTGGAGACCCAGTACTTC.

In regard to this clone: This sample includes further DNA sequences coding for the same CDR3. The chain is built from TRBV27 and TRBJ2-7; D ambiguous. Germline-derived CDR1 and CDR2 are MNHEY and SMNVEV (reference sequence). The CDR3 runs 13 residues. V was cut by 3 bases and J by 4 bases, with 10 bases left in between. CDR3 bases: TGTGCCAGCAGTTTGCGTGGGCCGTACGAGCAGTACTTC. It codes for CASSLRGPYEQYF.

J is TRBJ2-7 and V is TRBV14, with D perhaps TRBD2 (5 bases). This CDR3 has 13 residues. Germline V gene lookup returns CDR1 SGHDN and CDR2 FVKESK. The V gene lost 3 bases and the J gene lost 11 bases, with 17 bases spanning the gap. The CDR3 coding sequence is TGTGCCAGCAGCCATATCCCCCGAGGGTGGGAGTACTTC. This gives the protein CASSHIPRGWEYF.

This chain uses TRBV5-6 with TRBJ2-7; the D is unclear. CDR1 SGHDT and CDR2 YYEEEE come from the germline V gene. This CDR3 spans 12 amino acids. With 1 base removed from V and 7 bases from J, the gap between germline ends came to 9 bases. CDR3: CASSLMEGEQYF. The CDR3 coding sequence is TGTGCCAGCAGCTTGATGGAAGGTGAGCAGTACTTC. Full variable domain (rest looked up from reference TRBV5-6 and TRBJ2-7): DAGVTQSPTHLIKTRGQQVTLRCSPKSGHDTVSWYQQALGQGPQFIFQYYEEEERQRGNFPDRFSGHQFPNYSSELNVNALLLGDSALYLCASSLMEGEQYFGPGTRLTVT.

V usage is TRBV10-3 and J usage is TRBJ2-1, with 10 bases fitting TRBD2. Germline V gene lookup returns CDR1 ENHRY and CDR2 SYGVKD. V was clipped by 0 bases and J by 4 bases; unmatched bases: 9. This CDR3 spans 18 amino acids. The CDR3, as DNA: TGTGCCATCAGTGAGTCGATAGCTAGCGGGAGTTTGTACAATGAGCAGTTCTTC. This translates into CAISESIASGSLYNEQFF.

Here the CDR3 reads CASSQSRRDGVYEQYF. In nucleotides, the CDR3 is TGCGCCAGCAGTCAATCGAGGAGGGATGGGGTCTACGAGCAGTACTTC. The chain carries TRBV23-1 and TRBJ2-7, with TRBD2 as a possible D gene (6 bases). TRBV23-1 is classed as an ORF, of uncertain function. V lost 0 bases and J 3 bases, leaving 15 bases between the germline ends. This CDR3 is 16 amino acids long.

CDR3 in amino acids: CAISGQGLMNTEAFF. The CDR3 DNA reads as TGTGCCATCAGCGGCCAGGGGTTAATGAACACTGAAGCTTTCTTT. The V and J genes are TRBV10-3 and TRBJ1-1, with a weak D call TRBD1 (6 bases). Germline values: CDR1 ENHRY, CDR2 SYGVKD. Deletions cut 6 bases from V and 0 bases from J, with 14 bases between. The CDR3 has 15 amino acids.

The chain couples TRBV10-3 to TRBJ2-7; the D is unclear. V lost 2 bases and J 2 bases, leaving 10 bases between the germline ends. The length of the CDR3 is 14 residues. Germline CDR1 reads ENHRY; CDR2 reads SYGVKD. CDR3 sequence (DNA): TGTGCCATCAGTGAGGTTCTTAAAACCTACGAGCAGTACTTC. It is translated as CAISEVLKTYEQYF.

The DNA for the CDR3 is TGTGCCAGCAGCGAGAAACCACAAGGACAGGGGGCGAGGGATAACTATGGCTACACCTTC. Amino acids: CASSEKPQGQGARDNYGYTF. The V call is TRBV9, the J call TRBJ1-2; 11 bases agree with TRBD1. The CDR3 contains 20 residues. The V gene's germline CDR1 is SGDLS and CDR2 YYNGEE. The V segment lost 3 bases and the J segment 1 base; nucleotides outside the gene matches: 17.

The J gene is TRBJ1-2, the V gene TRBV5-6; D might be TRBD1 (5 bases). V was pared by 4 bases and J by 7 bases, with 17 bases between. The CDR3 length is 14 residues. The germline gives CDR1 SGHDT, CDR2 YYEEEE. The CDR3 DNA reads as TGTGCCAGCAGCCCCCTAGAGCAGGGTGGTGGCTACACCTTC. The encoded protein is CASSPLEQGGGYTF.

The V and J genes are TRBV28 and TRBJ2-2, with D possibly being TRBD2 (5 bases). Between the trimmed V and J ends, which lost 3 bases and 6 bases, there was a span of 23 bases. This CDR3 has 18 amino acids. Per the germline V gene, CDR1 is MDHEN and CDR2 is SYDVKM. Written as DNA, the CDR3 is TGTGCCAGCAGTTTTCCGGGATCGGAGTTATCGGTCCCCGGGGAGCTGTTTTTT. It translates to CASSFPGSELSVPGELFF.

The rearrangement uses TRBV29-1 and TRBJ2-1; D is perhaps TRBD1 or TRBD2 (5 bases each). V was cut by 6 bases and J by 6 bases, with 15 bases left in between. Looked up from germline, CDR1 is SQVTM and CDR2 is ANQGSEA. The CDR3 spans 13 residues. The CDR3 reads CSVPEAGLNEQFF. The CDR3 DNA reads TGCAGCGTCCCGGAGGCAGGGCTCAATGAGCAGTTCTTC.

About this clone itself: The same CDR3 is also encoded by other DNA sequences in this sample. The chain employs TRBV7-9 and TRBJ2-5, with a weak D call TRBD2 (5 bases). Per the germline V gene, CDR1 is SEHNR and CDR2 is FQNEAQ (reference sequence). This CDR3 has 14 amino acids. V was cut by 1 base and J by 5 bases, with 11 bases left in between. CDR3 DNA: TGTGCCAGCAGCTTAGGTCCTAGCTGGGAGACCCAGTACTTC. Protein product: CASSLGPSWETQYF.

The chain couples TRBV29-1 to TRBJ2-1, with 7 bases identical to TRBD2. Germline-derived CDR1 and CDR2 are SQVTM and ANQGSEA. Trimming at V came to 2 bases and at J to 7 bases, leaving 8 bases not matched to a gene. There are 14 residues in the CDR3. CDR3 nucleotides: TGCAGCGTTGAAAACCTAATGGGGGGGAATGAGCAGTTCTTC. This gives the protein CSVENLMGGNEQFF.

The chain couples TRBV18 to TRBJ2-1; TRBD2 aligns across 10 bases. Losses at the gene ends were 3 bases for V and 4 bases for J; bases not matched to a gene: 9. Germline V lookup: CDR1 KGHSH, CDR2 LQKENI. CDR3 length equals 17 residues. The CDR3 loop reads CASSPPVLAGLYNEQFF. The CDR3 nucleotides read TGTGCCAGCTCACCCCCCGTACTAGCGGGACTTTACAATGAGCAGTTCTTC.